This is a list of T cell receptor beta chains from one sample in a study of blood T cells in healthy people across ages. MiXCR, applied by TCRdb to the 5' RACE reads, yields one record per CDR3 protein. The sample has hundreds of thousands of distinct CDR3 sequences; around 30% are singletons. Sequencing was done on a sample of blood. These receptors all come from an elderly woman in good health. The CDR3 runs from the conserved cysteine through the conserved F or W. A D gene is named only where the DNA matches it firmly. Only some rows state a clone size, as once, few, many or a class for expanded clones.

V: TRBV20-1
size: -
D: -
J: TRBJ1-3
CDR3: CSASTPSFGSGNTIYF
DNA: TGCAGTGCTAGCACCCCCAGTTTCGGCTCTGGAAACACCATATATTTT

V: TRBV7-9
size: many
D: -
J: TRBJ1-6
CDR3: CASSLETSPLHF
DNA: TGTGCCAGCAGCTTAGAGACTTCACCCCTCCACTTT

V: TRBV20-1
size: many
D: TRBD1
J: TRBJ2-3
CDR3: CSLDRDKRDTQYF
DNA: TGCAGCTTAGACAGGGACAAGAGGGATACGCAGTATTTT

V: TRBV24-1
size: -
D: -
J: TRBJ1-5
CDR3: CAASDTRSGYSNQPQHF
DNA: TGTGCCGCCAGTGATACTAGGTCGGGGTATAGCAATCAGCCCCAGCATTTT

V: TRBV12-3/TRBV12-4
size: many
D: TRBD2
J: TRBJ2-1
CDR3: CASSNPGLAGEQFF
DNA: TGTGCCAGCAGTAATCCGGGACTAGCAGGAGAGCAGTTCTTC

V: TRBV6-2/TRBV6-3
size: many
D: TRBD1
J: TRBJ1-2
CDR3: CASRPGTGFGYTF
DNA: TGTGCCAGCAGGCCCGGGACAGGGTTTGGCTACACCTTC

V: TRBV6-2/TRBV6-3
size: many
D: -
J: TRBJ2-4
CDR3: CASTSTRTENKNIQYF
DNA: TGTGCCAGCACCTCGACCCGGACAGAAAACAAAAACATTCAGTACTTC

V: TRBV19
size: few
D: -
J: TRBJ2-3
CDR3: CASSHQAGIADTQYF
DNA: TGTGCCAGTAGTCACCAGGCCGGGATTGCAGATACGCAGTATTTT

V: TRBV7-2
size: many
D: TRBD1
J: TRBJ1-2
CDR3: CASSLALAGGGGYTF
DNA: TGTGCCAGCAGCTTAGCGCTTGCAGGGGGAGGTGGCTACACCTTC

V: TRBV12-3/TRBV12-4
size: -
D: TRBD1
J: TRBJ1-1
CDR3: CASSLPRSSHRGRNTEAFF
DNA: TGTGCCAGCAGTTTACCGCGCAGCTCACACAGGGGGCGGAACACTGAAGCTTTCTTT

V: TRBV5-1
size: many
D: -
J: TRBJ2-5
CDR3: CASSSGQETQYF
DNA: TGCGCCAGCAGCTCGGGGCAAGAGACCCAGTACTTC

V: TRBV20-1
size: many
D: -
J: TRBJ1-2
CDR3: CSTALGYTF
DNA: TGCAGTACAGCGCTCGGCTACACCTTC

V: TRBV20-1
size: many
D: TRBD1
J: TRBJ2-5
CDR3: CSASWGPQGEQYF
DNA: TGCAGTGCTAGTTGGGGGCCCCAGGGGGAGCAGTACTTC

V: TRBV20-1
size: -
D: -
J: TRBJ2-5
CDR3: CSARFQQETQYF
DNA: TGCAGTGCTAGATTTCAGCAAGAGACCCAGTACTTC

V: TRBV4-3
size: many
D: TRBD2
J: TRBJ2-5
CDR3: CASSQDSLAGIQETQYF
DNA: TGCGCCAGCAGCCAAGATAGCCTAGCGGGGATCCAAGAGACCCAGTACTTC

V: TRBV6-2/TRBV6-3
size: few
D: TRBD2
J: TRBJ2-3
CDR3: CASSSRLAGNHNTDAQYF
DNA: TGTGCCAGCAGTTCCCGGCTAGCGGGGAACCATAACACAGATGCGCAGTATTTT

V: TRBV4-3
size: many
D: TRBD2
J: TRBJ2-1
CDR3: CASSQDKRRTSGGTAPYNEQFF
DNA: TGCGCCAGCAGCCAAGATAAGAGGAGGACTAGCGGGGGGACTGCCCCCTACAATGAGCAGTTCTTC

V: TRBV12-3/TRBV12-4
size: -
D: -
J: TRBJ2-5
CDR3: CASNLFKGETQYF
DNA: TGTGCCAGCAATTTATTCAAAGGAGAGACCCAGTACTTC

V: TRBV20-1
size: -
D: TRBD2
J: TRBJ2-5
CDR3: CSAIPGRGVDEQYF
DNA: TGCAGTGCTATCCCGGGACGGGGGGTCGATGAGCAGTACTTC

V: TRBV5-1
size: few
D: -
J: TRBJ2-2
CDR3: CASSKGDTGELFF
DNA: TGCGCCAGCAGCAAAGGGGACACCGGGGAGCTGTTTTTT

V: TRBV20-1
size: few
D: -
J: TRBJ1-1
CDR3: CSARVLGSMNTEAFF
DNA: TGCAGTGCTAGAGTATTGGGCAGCATGAACACTGAAGCTTTCTTT

V: TRBV6-5
size: -
D: -
J: TRBJ1-4
CDR3: CASSYSRGGSGEKLFF
DNA: TGTGCCAGCAGTTACTCACGAGGAGGTTCGGGTGAAAAACTGTTTTTT

V: TRBV20-1
size: many
D: TRBD1
J: TRBJ2-1
CDR3: CSARLDRANNEQFF
DNA: TGCAGTGCTAGGCTCGACAGGGCCAACAATGAGCAGTTCTTC

V: TRBV24-1
size: many
D: -
J: TRBJ2-2
CDR3: CATSDSAAGMNTGELFF
DNA: TGTGCCACCAGTGACTCGGCGGCAGGGATGAACACCGGGGAGCTGTTTTTT

V: TRBV5-1
size: many
D: -
J: TRBJ2-3
CDR3: CASSLANKRGDTQYF
DNA: TGCGCCAGCAGCTTGGCCAACAAGAGAGGAGATACGCAGTATTTT

V: TRBV4-3
size: many
D: TRBD1
J: TRBJ2-7
CDR3: CASSQVLDREYEQYF
DNA: TGCGCCAGCAGCCAAGTCCTCGACAGGGAGTACGAGCAGTACTTC

V: TRBV12-3/TRBV12-4
size: many
D: -
J: TRBJ2-1
CDR3: CASSLTEGYNEQFF
DNA: TGTGCCAGCAGTCTGACGGAGGGATACAATGAGCAGTTCTTC

V: TRBV6-5
size: -
D: TRBD1
J: TRBJ1-5
CDR3: CASSYKWGQGSNQPQHF
DNA: TGTGCCAGCAGTTACAAGTGGGGACAGGGAAGCAATCAGCCCCAGCATTTT

V: TRBV25-1
size: many
D: -
J: TRBJ1-6
CDR3: CASSENHSRSPLHF
DNA: TGTGCCAGCAGTGAGAACCACTCTAGATCACCCCTCCACTTT

V: TRBV18
size: few
D: -
J: TRBJ1-5
CDR3: CASSAQGHSNQPQHF
DNA: TGTGCCAGCTCTGCCCAGGGTCATAGCAATCAGCCCCAGCATTTT

V: TRBV9
size: many
D: -
J: TRBJ2-3
CDR3: CASSVRQDGRDTQYF
DNA: TGTGCCAGCAGCGTCCGACAGGATGGAAGAGATACGCAGTATTTT

V: TRBV7-9
size: many
D: -
J: TRBJ1-2
CDR3: CASSLSSETPGRGYTF
DNA: TGTGCCAGCAGCTTAAGTTCCGAGACACCCGGACGGGGCTACACCTTC

V: TRBV27
size: many
D: -
J: TRBJ2-1
CDR3: CASSSGFGLNEQFF
DNA: TGTGCCAGCAGTTCGGGGTTCGGGCTTAATGAGCAGTTCTTC

V: TRBV5-5
size: -
D: -
J: TRBJ1-5
CDR3: CASSFAISQPRHF
DNA: TGTGCCAGCAGCTTTGCGATTAGTCAGCCCCGGCATTTT

V: TRBV6-2/TRBV6-3
size: -
D: -
J: TRBJ2-2
CDR3: CASSPGGLLNTGELFF
DNA: TGTGCCAGCAGCCCAGGAGGGCTTTTGAACACCGGGGAGCTGTTTTTT

V: TRBV6-1
size: few
D: TRBD2
J: TRBJ2-3
CDR3: CASSESTSGSTDTQYF
DNA: TGTGCCAGCAGTGAATCGACTAGCGGGAGCACAGATACGCAGTATTTT

V: TRBV20-1
size: many
D: -
J: TRBJ1-5
CDR3: CSAAGTPPYQPQHF
DNA: TGCAGTGCTGCCGGGACACCGCCTTATCAGCCCCAGCATTTT

V: TRBV6-2/TRBV6-3
size: few
D: -
J: TRBJ1-5
CDR3: CASIEGYHSNQPQHF
DNA: TGTGCCAGCATTGAGGGGTATCATAGCAATCAGCCCCAGCATTTT